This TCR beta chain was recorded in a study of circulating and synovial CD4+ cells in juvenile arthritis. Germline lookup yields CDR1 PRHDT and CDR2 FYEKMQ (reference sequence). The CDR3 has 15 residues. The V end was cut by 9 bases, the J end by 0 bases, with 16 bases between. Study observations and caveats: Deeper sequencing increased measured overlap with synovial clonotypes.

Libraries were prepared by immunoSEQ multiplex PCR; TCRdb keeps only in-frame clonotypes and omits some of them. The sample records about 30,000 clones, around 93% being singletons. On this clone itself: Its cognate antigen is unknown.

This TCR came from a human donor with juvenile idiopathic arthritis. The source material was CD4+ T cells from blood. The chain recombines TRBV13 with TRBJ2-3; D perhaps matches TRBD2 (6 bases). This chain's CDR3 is CARTYGDSSTDTQYF. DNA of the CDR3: TGTGCCAGGACTTACGGGGACTCTAGCACAGATACGCAGTATTTT.